The T cell receptor beta chain described here comes from a study of T cell responses to AZD1222 COVID-19 vaccine. Overall study: Analyses pooled second doses at about 4 or about 12 weeks.

Produced via immunoSEQ multiplex PCR; TCRdb's table is partial and in-frame only. The sample shows about 140,000 clones, 88% of them seen only once. From germline, CDR1 is MNHNS and CDR2 SASEGT. J gave up 5 bases and V 3 bases, and 8 bases lay outside the gene matches. The length of the CDR3 is 15 residues. Findings and limits, study-wide: In the spike-specific TCR repertoire, nearly half reportedly target unmutated variant regions. The study found vaccine-associated CD4 TCRs spanning spike, dominant at 160-218 and 743-854.

On this clone: The antigen remains unidentified.

This receptor was obtained from an adult in good health. Sequencing was performed on peripheral blood, taken on day 0 of AZD1222 vaccination. V usage is TRBV6-1 and J usage is TRBJ2-5; 8 bases line up with TRBD1. This chain's CDR3 is CASSDLDRVDETQYF. In nucleotides, the CDR3 is TGTGCCAGCAGTGATCTGGACAGGGTGGACGAGACCCAGTACTTC.